The rows below give T cell receptor beta chains drawn from one sample of a study of immune cell composition in non-small cell lung cancer. Sequencing used immunoSEQ multiplex PCR; TCRdb keeps in-frame clones, though not all of them. Of some 3,200 clones listed, about three quarters are singletons. Material for sequencing was non-adjacent lung tissue. Source of these receptors: a human donor with non-small cell lung cancer. Both conserved end residues are trimmed from each CDR3. Fields, in order: V gene, J gene, clone size, CDR3 protein. The size of a clone is reported for some rows only, either as once, few or many, or as a class for expanded clones.

>TRBV6-5|TRBJ2-3|-
ASKTSGATDTQY
>TRBV10-1|TRBJ2-7|medium-sized
ASSDGSAGDAYEQY
>TRBV7-8|TRBJ2-3|-
ASSLLAVFTDTQY
>TRBV7-5|TRBJ2-5|-
ARSLVVRGRAGGGETQY
>TRBV7-9|TRBJ2-5|-
ASSPPEGGRETQY
>TRBV4-3|TRBJ2-2|-
ASSHLGQPMNTGELF
>TRBV4-1|TRBJ1-1|few
ASSQQGAGNTEAF
>TRBV15|TRBJ2-6|-
ATSRVAIGGTAGANVLT
>TRBV19|TRBJ2-1|-
ASSRVSVRADNEQF
>TRBV9|TRBJ2-1|-
ASSTSGRNYNEQF
>TRBV30|TRBJ1-6|-
AWLVPGQGTTTYNSPLH
>TRBV25-1|TRBJ2-3|-
ASSAPGQPRSTDTQY
>TRBV4-1|TRBJ2-1|-
ASSHPGLAGALQGEQF
>TRBV11-2|TRBJ2-7|few
ASSVQTYEQY
>TRBV9|TRBJ2-1|-
ASSRTGTSGIYEQF
>TRBV10-3|TRBJ2-1|-
AISARTSGGANEQF
>TRBV29-1|TRBJ1-2|-
SVYNTGPVDYGYT
>TRBV14|TRBJ2-2|once
ASSQEEARDWNTGELF
>TRBV5-1|TRBJ1-2|-
ASSARQGDYGYT
>TRBV6-6|TRBJ1-6|few
ATGQGGSPLH
>TRBV1|TRBJ2-7|-
TSSQDRLAGNEQY
>TRBV11-2|TRBJ2-2|-
ASSLLQGNTGELF
>TRBV18|TRBJ2-2|-
ASSPPRDTGELF
>TRBV2|TRBJ1-3|-
ASSLGLGNTIY
>TRBV6-5|TRBJ2-7|once
ASSLLSIPYEQY
>TRBV11-2|TRBJ2-7|-
ASSPSGISGGRNEQY
>TRBV19|TRBJ2-1|few
ASSLRSQRLAGEQF
>TRBV7-8|TRBJ1-1|-
ASSLGQANTEAF
>TRBV19|TRBJ2-3|-
ASSILAGVRTDTQY